Listed below are T cell receptor beta chains from one sample, sequenced in a study of T cells after yellow fever vaccination. TCRdb independently ran MiXCR on the 5' RACE reads; one entry per CDR3 protein. This table holds about 300,000 distinct CDR3 sequences, 8.5% to 10% found once. Sequencing used CD4+ T cells sorted from PBMCs, obtained 5 days after the yellow fever booster vaccination. These receptors all stem from a man between 18 and 35 years old who received the YFV17D yellow fever vaccine. Both conserved end residues are trimmed from each CDR3. Fields, in order: J gene, V gene, CDR3 protein.

TRBJ1-3,TRBV6-6,ASSYSSPGGSGNTIY
TRBJ1-1,TRBV4-3,ASSQDFGVEAF
TRBJ2-1,TRBV6-5,ASSNKRDRAYNEQF
TRBJ1-6,TRBV6-1,ASKSRLVAYSPLH
TRBJ2-3,TRBV11-3,ASSFPGDTQY
TRBJ1-6,TRBV6-5,GSSWLGRRNSPLH
TRBJ1-6,TRBV7-9,ASSSAPGQPNSPLH
TRBJ2-6,TRBV6-5,ASSYSTGANVLT
TRBJ2-3,TRBV7-2,ASSFESTQY
TRBJ1-1,TRBV29-1,SVVRGAMNTEAF
TRBJ2-1,TRBV19,ASSPSGGNDNEQF
TRBJ1-6,TRBV12-3/TRBV12-4,ASRIQDRPGYNSPLH
TRBJ1-2,TRBV20-1,SAAGTNYGYT
TRBJ1-5,TRBV12-3/TRBV12-4,ASSTARDIYSNQPQH
TRBJ1-2,TRBV5-1,ASSLQDSYGYT
TRBJ1-1,TRBV7-2,ASSLSLARVAF
TRBJ1-2,TRBV7-8,ASSYNRQDSYT
TRBJ2-3,TRBV6-5,ASSYSYSGLSTDTQY
TRBJ1-1,TRBV5-1,ASSLKRDTEAF
TRBJ2-3,TRBV12-3/TRBV12-4,ASSLAGDTQY
TRBJ1-2,TRBV6-6,ASSGQGSNGYT
TRBJ2-7,TRBV6-2/TRBV6-3,ASSYSTGASYEQY
TRBJ2-1,TRBV5-1,ASSPSLGAGVLDEQF
TRBJ1-5,TRBV6-5,ASSYSSNGGQPQH
TRBJ2-2,TRBV9,ASSVLVYTGELF
TRBJ1-1,TRBV7-2,ASSLEYGNTEAF
TRBJ2-2,TRBV19,ASSLHSKPTGELF
TRBJ2-1,TRBV20-1,SARPHPSNEQF
TRBJ2-7,TRBV23-1,ASSEAVGQGIGVYEQY
TRBJ2-7,TRBV7-2,ASSGDRGAYEQY
TRBJ1-1,TRBV4-2,ASSHSTGLNTEAF
TRBJ1-4,TRBV20-1,SAARRGGEKLF
TRBJ1-6,TRBV5-4,ASSNTGGGFGSPLH
TRBJ2-2,TRBV28,ASSLTGMTGELF
TRBJ1-4,TRBV5-1,ASSYGQGFAEKLF
TRBJ2-7,TRBV30,AWSRDYEQY
TRBJ1-1,TRBV5-1,ASRRAYTNTEAF
TRBJ2-2,TRBV5-1,ASSFPATGELF
TRBJ1-3,TRBV20-1,SASKAGHSGNTIY
TRBJ1-5,TRBV20-1,SAGGTDGLPQH
TRBJ2-3,TRBV28,ASSFPGLTGDTQY
TRBJ2-5,TRBV2,ASIRQPQETQY